This TCR beta chain appears in the sequencing data of a study of T cell responses to AZD1222 COVID-19 vaccine. Study-wide results and caveats: Of spike-specific TCRs, nearly half reportedly target regions left unmutated in variants. Repertoires were obtained solely post-peak T cell response. Recipients of two AZD1222 doses showed rising Spike-specific TCR breadth and depth. In a largely white British group with more females than males, clonal diversity was possibly underestimated.

Repertoires were generated with immunoSEQ multiplex PCR, while TCRdb's copy carries only in-frame clones and drops some. The top ten hold approximately 2.5% of the sample, which has approximately 180,000 clones, just over 90% seen once. Of note for this clone: Its antigen is currently unknown.

Germline assignment: CDR1 GTSNPN and CDR2 SVGIG (reference sequence). Trimming took off 0 bases at V and 6 bases at J, with 12 bases between the two ends. The CDR3 contains 13 residues. This TCR came from an adult in good health. The V call is TRBV30, the J call TRBJ2-7, with a possible D match to TRBD1 (5 bases). This specimen consisted of peripheral blood, obtained on day 0 of AZD1222 vaccination. The CDR3 reads CAWSVAATVEQYF. The CDR3 DNA follows: TGTGCCTGGAGTGTAGCCGCGACAGTCGAGCAGTACTTC.